These 27 T cell receptor beta chains share one sample of origin, sequenced in a study of neurological immune-mediated disorders. One entry per CDR3 protein, called by TCRdb with MiXCR from the 5' RACE reads. Of 85,000 to 110,000 distinct CDR3 sequences in the sample, 10% to 11% were seen once. Time point reported: longitudinal time-point 3. The sample comprised PBMCs. These receptors were collected from a female donor with HTLV-1-associated myelopathy (HAM/TSP).

This clonotype occurred many times. The V and J genes are TRBV20-1 and TRBJ2-3; D not certain. The CDR3 is made up of 16 amino acids. From germline, CDR1 is DFQATT and CDR2 SNEGSKA (reference sequence). The germline V and J ends were trimmed by 4 bases and 0 bases, with 17 bases remaining between them. The CDR3 is CSAKAPGPGSTDTQYF. In DNA form, the CDR3 reads TGCAGTGCTAAAGCCCCAGGTCCCGGGAGCACAGATACGCAGTATTTT.

The chain has TRBV29-1 and TRBJ1-1; 8 positions match TRBD1. CDR1 is SQVTM, CDR2 ANQGSEA, per germline. The CDR3 has 13 residues. With 5 bases clipped from V and 1 base from J, the junction kept 3 bases outside the gene matches. CDR3 sequence (DNA): TGCAGCGTTTCGGACAGGGCGAACACTGAAGCTTTCTTT. Its translation is CSVSDRANTEAFF.

This clonotype has a count of ten or more. The chain recombines TRBV12-3 or TRBV12-4 with TRBJ2-1; TRBD1 matches at 10 bases. J was trimmed by 3 bases and V by 11 bases; bases with no gene match: 4. The CDR3 contains 13 residues. In DNA, the CDR3 is TGTGCCGTTCGGACAGGGGGCTACAATGAGCAGTTCTTC. It codes for CAVRTGGYNEQFF.

This clonotype has at least ten counts. The gene calls are TRBV5-1 and TRBJ2-5; TRBD2 matches at 9 bases. This CDR3 contains 16 residues. From germline, CDR1 is SGHRS and CDR2 YFSETQ. Trimming cost V 3 bases and J 2 bases; bases outside gene matches: 8. DNA for the CDR3: TGCGCCAGCAGCTCATCGGTGGCGGGGGGGCAAGAGACCCAGTACTTC. This sequence encodes CASSSSVAGGQETQYF.

The sample holds many counts of this clonotype. The rearrangement joins TRBV5-6 to TRBJ2-4, with no clear D. This CDR3 comprises 17 residues. V gave up 0 bases and J gave up 0 bases, with 13 bases separating them. CDR1 SGHDT and CDR2 YYEEEE come from the germline V gene. The DNA for the CDR3 is TGTGCCAGCAGCTTGGTAAACGGACCAAAAGCCAAAAACATTCAGTACTTC. Translation gives CASSLVNGPKAKNIQYF.

This clonotype was found a few times. V gene TRBV7-2 combines with J gene TRBJ2-3; D might be TRBD1 (5 bases). The CDR3 sequence is 11 residues long. The ends were cut back, 5 bases at V and 8 bases at J, with 8 bases in the middle. Germline V gene lookup returns CDR1 SGHTA and CDR2 FQGNSA. Here the CDR3 reads CTSSLQGTQYF. CDR3 nucleotides: TGTACCAGCAGCCTCCAGGGTACGCAGTATTTT.

This clonotype was counted ten times or more. The V gene is TRBV4-1, the J gene TRBJ2-7, with D uncertain. Germline CDR1 and CDR2: MGHRA and YSYEKL. The CDR3 runs to 17 residues. V shed 1 base and J shed 4 bases, with 20 bases lying between them. CDR3 protein: CASSQAVGLTAGYEQYF. The CDR3 region has the DNA TGCGCCAGCAGCCAAGCTGTCGGGCTGACGGCTGGGTACGAGCAGTACTTC.

This clonotype has a handful of counts. V and J are TRBV5-1 and TRBJ2-1; 7 nucleotides agree with TRBD2. CDR3 size: 17 residues. The V gene's germline CDR1 is SGHRS and CDR2 YFSETQ. The J segment lost 9 bases and the V segment lost 0 bases, leaving 15 bases of the junction unmatched. The CDR3 is CASSLGITPTGGSEQFF. In DNA, the CDR3 is TGCGCCAGCAGCTTGGGCATTACCCCTACGGGGGGAAGTGAGCAGTTCTTC.

Notes on this clonotype: This clone may be a read error of a much larger clone one base away. The chain carries TRBV6-4 and TRBJ1-2; D is unclear. The CDR3 consists of 13 residues. V lost 0 bases to trimming and J lost 5 bases, with 7 bases between them. Germline-derived CDR1 and CDR2 are MRHNA and SNTAGT. The DNA of the CDR3 is TGTGCCAGCAGTGACTCCGGGAGATATGGCTACACCTTC. It specifies CASSDSGRYGYTF.

Many counts were recorded for this clonotype. The gene calls are TRBV10-3 and TRBJ2-1; TRBD1 aligns across 8 bases. Germline V gene data show CDR1 as ENHRY and CDR2 as SYGVKD. The CDR3 is 13 residues long. V gave up 3 bases and J gave up 8 bases; unmatched junction bases: 3. In nucleotides, the CDR3 is TGTGCCATCAGTGAACCGGGACAGGATGAGCAGTTCTTC. It codes for CAISEPGQDEQFF.

On this clonotype itself: A clone one base away is much larger, so this may be a read error. The chain uses TRBV2 and TRBJ2-1; D not certain. Per the germline V gene, CDR1 is SNHLY and CDR2 is FYNNEI. The CDR3 is made up of 16 amino acids. V was pared by 3 bases and J by 4 bases, with 16 bases between. CDR3 amino acids: CASSEEIVGPYNEQFF. The CDR3, as DNA: TGTGCCAGCAGTGAGGAAATAGTGGGCCCTTACAATGAGCAGTTCTTC.

This clonotype was found many times. DNA for the CDR3: TGTGCCAGCAGCGGGACAGGGCGTGATTCACCCCTCCACTTT. Protein product: CASSGTGRDSPLHF. The J gene is TRBJ1-6, the V gene TRBV5-6; 9 bases fit TRBD1. V shed 4 bases, J shed 8 bases, and the junction held 4 bases outside the gene matches. This CDR3 is built from 14 residues. Germline V CDR1 and CDR2: SGHDT, YYEEEE.

The V gene is TRBV20-1, the J gene TRBJ1-6; perhaps TRBD1 as D (5 bases). The CDR3 is 14 residues long. V shed 5 bases and J shed 3 bases, with 11 bases lying between them. In germline, CDR1 is DFQATT, CDR2 SNEGSKA (reference sequence). The CDR3 region is CSALTVFYNSPLHF. In nucleotides, the CDR3 is TGCAGTGCTTTGACAGTGTTCTATAATTCACCCCTCCACTTT.

Many counts were recorded for this clonotype. This chain joins TRBV7-2 and TRBJ2-2; the D gene is possibly TRBD2 (5 bases). The germline V and J ends were trimmed by 5 bases and 5 bases, with 15 bases remaining between them. Germline V gives CDR1 SGHTA, CDR2 FQGNSA. The CDR3 loop spans 15 amino acids. The DNA for the CDR3 is TGTGCCAGCAGCAACCGGGGTCGGGTTACCGGGGAGCTGTTTTTT. It codes for CASSNRGRVTGELFF.

This clonotype appeared many times. CDR3 DNA sequence: TGTGCCATCAGTGTCCGCCCTAGCGGGGGGGCGCATGACAATGAGCAGTTCTTC. Residues: CAISVRPSGGAHDNEQFF. This sequence joins TRBV10-3 and TRBJ2-1; TRBD2 aligns across 12 bases. Germline V gene sequence: CDR1 ENHRY, CDR2 SYGVKD. The ends lost 4 bases at V and 5 bases at J; junction bases unmatched: 12. CDR3 length equals 18 residues.

In its sample, this clonotype was seen many times. The V gene is TRBV20-1, the J gene TRBJ1-1; D remains ambiguous. CDR1 and CDR2 from the germline V gene are DFQATT and SNEGSKA (reference sequence). Trimming pared 3 bases from V and 1 base from J, leaving 6 bases between. This CDR3 spans 12 amino acids. This CDR3 reads CSASAGNTEAFF. The CDR3 bases are TGCAGTGCTAGTGCTGGGAACACTGAAGCTTTCTTT.

This clonotype was picked up a small number of times. A much larger clone sits a single nucleotide away, making a read error possible. The chain couples TRBV7-2 to TRBJ2-3; D might be TRBD1 (6 bases). Germline CDR1 SGHTA, CDR2 FQGNSA. The CDR3 is 16 amino acids. CDR3 nucleotide sequence: TGTGCCAGCAGCTTTAACAGTGGAGGAAGGACAGATACGCCGTATTTT. The encoded protein is CASSFNSGGRTDTPYF.

This clonotype was counted once. Given a much more abundant clone one base away, this may be a read error. The V and J genes are TRBV20-1 and TRBJ1-5, with a tentative D call TRBD1 (6 bases). The CDR3 sequence is 16 residues long. Germline V lookup: CDR1 DFQATT, CDR2 SNEGSKA (reference sequence). The CDR3 loop is CSARDHGQGYNQPQNF. The CDR3 coding sequence is TGCAGTGCTAGAGATCACGGCCAGGGGTATAATCAGCCCCAGAATTTT.

This clonotype was detected ten times or more. This chain connects TRBV7-6 to TRBJ2-5, with D hard to call. Looked up from germline, CDR1 is SGHVS and CDR2 is FNYEAQ. V was pared by 1 base and J by 5 bases, with 14 bases between. The CDR3 totals 15 residues. The CDR3 region is CASSLDTGGLETQYF. The CDR3 DNA follows: TGTGCCAGCAGCTTAGATACGGGCGGCCTGGAGACCCAGTACTTC.

This clonotype showed up many times. The V call is TRBV29-1, the J call TRBJ1-2, with TRBD1 identical over 9 bases. From germline, CDR1 is SQVTM and CDR2 ANQGSEA. J gave up 4 bases and V 4 bases, and 10 bases lay outside the gene matches. The CDR3 is 15 amino acids. The CDR3 DNA follows: TGCAGCGTTGGTGACAGGGGGGCATACAGCTATGGCTACACCTTC. Translating it yields CSVGDRGAYSYGYTF.

This clonotype was observed many times. This chain links TRBV11-2 with TRBJ1-1; D call uncertain. Per germline, CDR1 SGHAT and CDR2 FQNNGV. The length of the CDR3 is 13 residues. Trimming left V 1 base short and J 0 bases short, with 3 bases between. CDR3 loop: CASSLAVNTEAFF. The CDR3 DNA reads as TGTGCCAGCAGCTTAGCGGTGAACACTGAAGCTTTCTTT.

The table lists this clonotype with a count of one. This chain uses TRBV12-3 or TRBV12-4 with TRBJ2-2; the D gene is possibly TRBD1 (5 bases). The CDR3 totals 16 residues. With 6 bases removed from V and 5 bases from J, the gap between germline ends came to 19 bases. The CDR3 coding sequence is TGTGCCAGCAGGAAATCAGGGTTTTTGAGTACCGGGGAGCTGTTTTTT. This codes for CASRKSGFLSTGELFF.

This clonotype came up many times. J is TRBJ1-1 and V is TRBV5-1; 7 bases fit TRBD1. Germline V lookup: CDR1 SGHRS, CDR2 YFSETQ. V lost 0 bases, J lost 3 bases, and 5 bases stayed unmatched. This CDR3 is built from 15 residues. Here the CDR3 reads CASSLEGAGDTEAFF. The CDR3 DNA reads as TGCGCCAGCAGCTTGGAGGGGGCGGGGGACACTGAAGCTTTCTTT. Full variable domain (missing parts from reference TRBV5-1 and TRBJ1-1): KAGVTQTPRYLIKTRGQQVTLSCSPISGHRSVSWYQQTPGQGLQFLFEYFSETQRNKGNFPGRFSGRQFSNSRSEMNVSTLELGDSALYLCASSLEGAGDTEAFFGQGTRLTVV.

The V and J genes are TRBV30 and TRBJ2-1; 7 bases are a match to TRBD1. With 6 bases clipped from V and 5 bases from J, the junction kept 7 bases outside the gene matches. Germline V gene lookup returns CDR1 GTSNPN and CDR2 SVGIG (reference sequence). The CDR3 contains 13 residues. CDR3 sequence (DNA): TGTGCCTGTACCGGGACAGCCAACAATGAGCAGTTCTTC. This translates into CACTGTANNEQFF.

This clonotype was seen repeatedly, ten times or more. The chain combines TRBV5-1 with TRBJ2-3; unclear D gene. CDR3 size: 14 residues. Germline CDR1 and CDR2: SGHRS and YFSETQ. V lost 0 bases, J lost 2 bases, and 7 bases lay in between. The CDR3 reads CASSLGLVTDTQYF. DNA for the CDR3: TGCGCCAGCAGCTTGGGACTTGTCACAGATACGCAGTATTTT.

This clonotype was counted at least ten times. The chain carries TRBV11-1 and TRBJ2-1; D is perhaps TRBD2 (6 bases). CDR1 is SGHAT and CDR2 is FQDESV in the germline V gene (reference sequence). This CDR3 is built from 16 residues. The ends were cut back, 5 bases at V and 1 base at J, with 15 bases in the middle. The CDR3 protein is CASSVAWGDSYNEQFF. The DNA for the CDR3 is TGTGCCAGCAGCGTCGCCTGGGGGGATTCCTACAATGAGCAGTTCTTC.

This clonotype occurred many times. The chain uses TRBV5-1 and TRBJ2-7; the D is unclear. V gave up 1 base and J gave up 6 bases, with 5 bases separating them. Germline values: CDR1 SGHRS, CDR2 YFSETQ. This CDR3 is built from 11 residues. The CDR3 DNA reads TGCGCCAGCAGCTTGAAGGGCGAGCAGTACTTC. The encoded protein is CASSLKGEQYF.